The rows below give T cell receptor beta chains drawn from one sample of a study of CD8+CD57+ T cells in acquired aplastic anemia. TCRdb re-called the reads with MiXCR, one entry per CDR3 protein. The table shows 60,000 or so distinct CDR3 sequences, with over 45% occurring only once. Sequencing used sorted CD4+, CD8+, or CD8+CD57+ T cells (not recorded which) from PBMCs. Source of these receptors: a human donor in good health, serving as a control. CDR3s include the opening cysteine and the closing phenylalanine or tryptophan. The order of the fields is V gene, J gene, D gene, clone size, CDR3 protein, CDR3 DNA. The D gene is left open where the match is weak. Clone size appears in some rows only: once, few, many, or a class for an expanded clone.

TRBV7-3	TRBJ1-6	-	-	CASSSLRGSPLHF	TGTGCCAGCAGTTCCCTGCGGGGATCACCCCTCCACTTT
TRBV7-9	TRBJ2-1	-	many	CASSFEGSSYNEQFF	TGTGCCAGCAGCTTTGAGGGAAGCTCCTACAATGAGCAGTTCTTC
TRBV3-1	TRBJ2-1	-	few	CASSARNRGVNEQFF	TGTGCCAGCAGTGCTAGAAACCGGGGAGTCAATGAGCAGTTCTTC
TRBV29-1	TRBJ1-2	-	medium-sized	CSVGSTRTDGYTF	TGCAGCGTTGGAAGCACCCGGACAGATGGCTACACCTTC
TRBV15	TRBJ2-7	TRBD1	once	CATSRGGTGSYEQYF	TGTGCCACCAGCAGGGGTGGGACAGGGAGCTACGAGCAGTACTTC
TRBV7-2	TRBJ2-1	-	-	CASSLTGTLNEQFF	TGTGCCAGCAGCTTAACGGGCACCCTCAATGAGCAGTTCTTC
TRBV29-1	TRBJ1-1	-	-	CSVDRGDGAFF	TGCAGCGTTGATAGGGGGGATGGAGCTTTCTTT
TRBV20-1	TRBJ1-2	-	-	CSARMFQRLYGYTF	TGCAGTGCTAGAATGTTTCAGAGACTCTATGGCTACACCTTC
TRBV29-1	TRBJ1-2	-	-	CSVETGLNGYTF	TGCAGCGTTGAGACAGGACTTAATGGCTACACCTTC
TRBV6-1	TRBJ1-1	-	-	CATKLEGMNTEAFF	TGTGCCACCAAACTCGAGGGGATGAACACTGAAGCTTTCTTT
TRBV5-1	TRBJ1-1	-	many	CASSLAGGSTEAFF	TGCGCCAGCAGCCTAGCGGGGGGGAGCACTGAAGCTTTCTTT
TRBV28	TRBJ1-4	-	few	CASSTRQSHEKLFF	TGTGCCAGCAGTACCCGACAGAGCCATGAAAAACTGTTTTTT
TRBV11-1	TRBJ2-1	TRBD2	-	CASIGTREGLDNEQFF	TGTGCCAGCATCGGGACGCGGGAGGGCCTGGACAATGAGCAGTTCTTC